This T cell receptor (beta chain) was retrieved from a study of T cell responses to AZD1222 COVID-19 vaccine. Per germline, CDR1 LNHDA and CDR2 SQIVND (reference sequence). There are 14 residues in the CDR3. With 2 bases removed from V and 5 bases from J, the gap between germline ends came to 12 bases. This clone has just a few counts. Its specificity is not known. Study-wide points: Scientists sampled the repertoires only once the peak T cell response had passed. Spike-specific TCR breadth and depth were elevated following two AZD1222 doses. Just five or six AZD1222 recipients were seropositive at baseline. Close to half of all spike-specific TCRs reportedly target regions of the variants that are unmutated.

Using immunoSEQ multiplex PCR, the repertoire was profiled, and TCRdb retains in-frame clones only, with some absent. Of about 82,000 clones listed, around nine tenths are singletons. The chain couples TRBV19 to TRBJ1-2, with D tentatively TRBD1 (5 bases). The sequences come from peripheral blood, collected on day 0 of AZD1222 vaccination. This sequence was found in an adult in good health. CDR3 loop: CASSIRDRVYGYTF. The CDR3 DNA reads TGTGCCAGTAGTATACGGGACCGGGTATATGGCTACACCTTC.